A single sample gave rise to the 14 T cell receptor beta chains below, sequenced in a study of follicular helper T cells after annual influenza vaccination. Time point noted: 2013-2014 season, 7 days after vaccination. Using immunoSEQ multiplex PCR, the repertoire was profiled, and TCRdb retains in-frame clones only, with some absent. The sample carries 9,000 or so clones, 65% to 85% recorded once. The sequencing used CXCR5+ CD38- circulating T follicular helper cells from blood, collected 7 days after influenza vaccination. The subset is: circulating Tfh, non-naive CD4+CXCR5+PD-1+ (ICOS+CD38+ or ICOS-CD38-). The receptors originated from an adult who received the influenza vaccine.

The CDR3 spells CASIGSGGAYEQYF. CDR3 in DNA: TGTGCCAGCATAGGGAGCGGGGGGGCCTACGAGCAGTACTTC. The rearrangement joins TRBV28 to TRBJ2-7, with 10 bases aligning to TRBD2. Germline V gene lookup returns CDR1 MDHEN and CDR2 SYDVKM. This CDR3 region has 14 residues. V was clipped by 7 bases and J by 2 bases; unmatched bases: 5.

The chain carries TRBV10-3 and TRBJ2-7, with a weak D call TRBD2 (5 bases). The germline V gene has CDR1 ENHRY and CDR2 SYGVKD. Trimming took 5 bases from V and 4 from J, leaving 12 bases between them. The CDR3 sequence is 13 residues long. CDR3 residues: CAISHPADYEQYF. CDR3 bases: TGTGCCATCAGTCATCCAGCGGATTACGAGCAGTACTTC.

The rearrangement uses TRBV15 and TRBJ1-6, with D unclear. V lost 0 bases to trimming and J lost 0 bases, with 9 bases between them. In germline, CDR1 is LNHNV, CDR2 YYDKDF (reference sequence). The CDR3 loop spans 17 amino acids. For the CDR3, the DNA is TGTGCCACCAGCAGAGATCGGCAGAGCTCCTATAATTCACCCCTCCACTTT. As protein: CATSRDRQSSYNSPLHF.

The V call is TRBV19, the J call TRBJ2-5; D unclear. V gave up 5 bases and J gave up 5 bases, with 9 bases separating them. This CDR3 has 12 residues. Looked up from germline, CDR1 is LNHDA and CDR2 is SQIVND (reference sequence). The DNA of the CDR3 is TGTGCCAGTAGTCCGATGGGGGAGACCCAGTACTTC. Amino acids: CASSPMGETQYF.

The J gene is TRBJ2-1, the V gene TRBV5-4; 11 positions match TRBD2. CDR1 is SGHNT, CDR2 YYREEE, per germline (reference sequence). The V segment lost 4 bases and the J segment 9 bases; nucleotides outside the gene matches: 9. CDR3 length: 15 residues. As DNA, the CDR3 is TGTGCCAGCAGCCCCTATAGCGGGGGGGATGCTGAGCAGTTCTTC. Translating it yields CASSPYSGGDAEQFF.

The CDR3: CASSPGVAGMSWDEQFF. The CDR3 nucleotides are TGTGCCAGCTCACCAGGGGTAGCGGGCATGTCCTGGGATGAGCAGTTCTTC. The chain joins TRBV18 to TRBJ2-1; 7 bases are a match to TRBD2. Germline assignment: CDR1 KGHSH and CDR2 LQKENI. V trimming: 2 bases; J trimming: 8 bases; junction bases outside the gene matches: 15. CDR3 length equals 17 residues.

The rearrangement links TRBV6-6 to TRBJ2-5; 10 nucleotides align to TRBD2. Germline trimming cut 8 bases from V and 4 bases from J; bases unmatched to any gene: 10. This CDR3 has 15 residues. Looked up from germline, CDR1 is MNHNY and CDR2 is SVGAGI (reference sequence). The CDR3 DNA is TGTGCCAGCTTCGGGGGAGCGGGAGGGGGAGAGACCCAGTACTTC. Its translation: CASFGGAGGGETQYF.

The sample holds one count of this clone. This CDR3 reads CASSSQGSGGYTF. In nucleotides, the CDR3 is TGTGCCAGCAGCTCCCAGGGGAGCGGAGGCTACACCTTC. The rearrangement links TRBV7-9 to TRBJ1-2, with D possibly being TRBD1 (6 bases). The CDR3 has 13 residues. With 4 bases removed from V and 8 bases from J, the gap between germline ends came to 14 bases. Germline-derived CDR1 and CDR2 are SEHNR and FQNEAQ (reference sequence).

J is TRBJ1-4 and V is TRBV19; tentatively, D is TRBD1 (6 bases). The germline V gene has CDR1 LNHDA and CDR2 SQIVND (reference sequence). Deletions cut 3 bases from V and 7 bases from J, with 12 bases between. This CDR3 is 14 amino acids long. The CDR3 loop is CASSIGRGSEKLFF. CDR3 bases: TGTGCCAGTAGTATCGGCAGGGGTAGTGAAAAACTGTTTTTT.

The V gene is TRBV30, the J gene TRBJ2-3; 8 nucleotides align to TRBD2. The V segment lost 2 bases and the J segment 1 base; nucleotides outside the gene matches: 5. There are 15 residues in the CDR3. The germline V gene has CDR1 GTSNPN and CDR2 SVGIG (reference sequence). CDR3 in amino acids: CAWSTGGDRTDTQYF. The CDR3 coding sequence is TGTGCCTGGAGTACGGGGGGGGACCGCACAGATACGCAGTATTTT. Looking up the rest from reference TRBV30 and TRBJ2-3 gives the full variable domain: SQTIHQWPATLVQPVGSPLSLECTVEGTSNPNLYWYRQAAGRGLQLLFYSVGIGQISSEVPQNLSASRPQDRQFILSSKKLLLSDSGFYLCAWSTGGDRTDTQYFGPGTRLTVL.

The chain has TRBV11-2 and TRBJ2-2; a weak D match, TRBD2 (5 bases). The V end was cut by 0 bases, the J end by 5 bases, with 10 bases between. This CDR3 region has 15 residues. The V gene's germline CDR1 is SGHAT and CDR2 FQNNGV. CDR3 DNA: TGTGCCAGCAGCTTAGAGGGGAGATGGACCGGGGAGCTGTTTTTT. As protein: CASSLEGRWTGELFF. Full variable domain (missing parts from reference TRBV11-2 and TRBJ2-2): EAGVAQSPRYKIIEKRQSVAFWCNPISGHATLYWYQQILGQGPKLLIQFQNNGVVDDSQLPKDRFSAERLKGVDSTLKIQPAKLEDSAVYLCASSLEGRWTGELFFGEGSRLTVL.

V and J are TRBV7-2 and TRBJ2-2; 7 nucleotides agree with TRBD1. The CDR3 sequence is 14 residues long. Germline V gene sequence: CDR1 SGHTA, CDR2 FQGNSA. The junction had 7 bases not matched to a gene; V was cut back by 5 bases and J by 7 bases. The CDR3 spells CASSPQGDGGELFF. The CDR3 DNA reads as TGTGCCAGCAGCCCCCAGGGGGACGGCGGGGAGCTGTTTTTT.

This chain links TRBV6-6 with TRBJ2-3; D uncertain. The CDR3 runs 11 residues. Between the trimmed V and J ends, which lost 7 bases and 4 bases, there was a span of 6 bases. In germline, CDR1 is MNHNY, CDR2 SVGAGI (reference sequence). CDR3 bases: TGTGCCAGCACAAGGGCAGATACGCAGTATTTT. Translation: CASTRADTQYF.

The chain employs TRBV28 and TRBJ2-7; no reliable D call. The germline CDR1 and CDR2 sequences are MDHEN and SYDVKM. V dropped 5 bases and J dropped 2 bases, with 10 bases sitting between them. This CDR3 is 13 amino acids long. CDR3 nucleotides: TGTGCCAGCAGTCCCGGAGCCACCTACGAGCAGTACTTC. Protein product: CASSPGATYEQYF. The entire variable domain, with the rest obtained from reference TRBV28 and TRBJ2-7, is as follows: DVKVTQSSRYLVKRTGEKVFLECVQDMDHENMFWYRQDPGLGLRLIYFSYDVKMKEKGDIPEGYSVSREKKERFSLILESASTNQTSMYLCASSPGATYEQYFGPGTRLTVT.